The present TCR beta chain was sequenced within a study of shared clonotypes between healthy human individuals. Repertoires were generated with immunoSEQ multiplex PCR, while TCRdb's copy carries only in-frame clones and drops some. The sample includes some 1.1 million clones, approximately 80% of them seen just once. CDR1 is SQVTM, CDR2 ANQGSEA, per germline. Trimming took 5 bases from V and 3 from J; bases not matched to a gene: 6. The CDR3 is 15 residues long. The rearrangement uses TRBV29-1 and TRBJ2-3; 12 bases fit TRBD2. This clonotype was obtained from a man in his late teens or twenties in good health. Some clones in this sample may be carry-over from other donors' samples. The sequenced material came from memory CD4+ T cells from PBMCs. Subset reported: CD45RA-negative fraction. As DNA, the CDR3 is TGCAGCGTTTATACTAGCGGGAGGCCTACAGATACGCAGTATTTT. Protein sequence: CSVYTSGRPTDTQYF.